One and the same sample provided the 17 T cell receptor beta chains below, sequenced in a study of Ad26.COV2.S vaccination and SARS-CoV-2 variants. Sequenced by immunoSEQ multiplex PCR; TCRdb stores in-frame clones only, minus some. The sample consists of about 680,000 clones, more than 70% of them appearing once. Stated treatment: some 20 received Ad26.COV2.S at low or high dose, single or two shots; several received placebo; per-sample allocation not given. The study sampled participants on day 63 after the first vaccine or placebo injection. The sample in question was peripheral blood, obtained in a trial of Ad26.COV2.S vaccine versus placebo. The receptors derive from a person aged 18 to 59 who received the Ad26.COV2.S COVID-19 vaccine or a placebo.

V and J are TRBV28 and TRBJ2-5; TRBD2 is a possible D gene (5 bases). CDR3 length: 13 residues. Germline V gene sequence: CDR1 MDHEN, CDR2 SYDVKM. V lost 3 bases to trimming and J lost 4 bases, with 9 bases between them. The DNA of the CDR3 is TGTGCCAGCAGTTTCGGGATACTAGAGACCCAGTACTTC. The encoded protein is CASSFGILETQYF.

The chain employs TRBV30 and TRBJ1-3; D ambiguous. The CDR3 loop spans 13 amino acids. V was shortened by 2 bases and J by 3 bases, with 8 bases between the two germline ends. Germline CDR1 and CDR2: GTSNPN and SVGIG (reference sequence). CDR3 protein: CAWSRAGGNTIYF. The CDR3 DNA sequence: TGTGCCTGGAGTCGGGCGGGTGGAAACACCATATATTTT.

The J gene is TRBJ1-6, the V gene TRBV12-3 or TRBV12-4, with D maybe TRBD1 (5 bases). There are 12 residues in the CDR3. Between the trimmed V and J ends, which lost 4 bases and 11 bases, there was a span of 9 bases. The CDR3 here is CASSSVGAPLHF. The CDR3 DNA is TGTGCCAGCAGTTCCGTGGGGGCACCCCTCCACTTT.

Of note for this clone: The sample contains more than one DNA sequence encoding this CDR3. The chain joins TRBV5-1 to TRBJ1-1, with D possibly being TRBD1 (5 bases). The germline V gene has CDR1 SGHRS and CDR2 YFSETQ. This CDR3 spans 14 amino acids. V lost 0 bases and J lost 4, with 10 bases in between. CDR3 in DNA: TGCGCCAGCAGCTTGGCCGGAGGGGCCACTGAAGCTTTCTTT. Its protein is CASSLAGGATEAFF.

The chain uses TRBV14 and TRBJ2-1, with 7 bases fitting TRBD2. CDR1 is SGHDN and CDR2 is FVKESK in the germline V gene. Unmatched junction bases numbered 8, after V lost 1 base and J lost 2 bases. The CDR3 totals 17 residues. The CDR3 here is CASSQAGLAVPYNEQFF. CDR3 bases: TGTGCCAGCAGCCAAGCAGGGCTAGCGGTACCCTACAATGAGCAGTTCTTC.

The chain is built from TRBV7-8 and TRBJ2-7, with D perhaps TRBD2 (6 bases). V gave up 8 bases and J gave up 6 bases, with 17 bases separating them. Per germline, CDR1 SGHVS and CDR2 FQNEAQ. The CDR3 contains 13 residues. CDR3 DNA: TGTGCCAGCCAAGGGGTGCAGGGACTCGAGCAGTACTTC. Its translation is CASQGVQGLEQYF.

The chain has TRBV7-9 and TRBJ1-6; D remains ambiguous. Trimming took off 7 bases at V and 0 bases at J, with 4 bases between the two ends. Germline V gene sequence: CDR1 SEHNR, CDR2 FQNEAQ (reference sequence). The CDR3 has 13 residues. CDR3 region: CASTSSYNSPLHF. Here the CDR3 DNA reads TGTGCCAGCACAAGCTCCTATAATTCACCCCTCCACTTT.

This chain connects TRBV19 to TRBJ1-4, with 9 bases fitting TRBD1. CDR1 and CDR2 from the germline V gene are LNHDA and SQIVND (reference sequence). After removal of 6 bases from V and 8 bases from J, the junction contained 7 bases not matched to a gene. The CDR3 loop spans 14 amino acids. The CDR3 protein is CASSPGTGPEKLFF. The CDR3 DNA sequence: TGTGCCAGTAGCCCCGGGACAGGGCCCGAAAAACTGTTTTTT.

J is TRBJ2-1 and V is TRBV27; TRBD2 agrees at 7 bases. The V gene's germline CDR1 is MNHEY and CDR2 SMNVEV (reference sequence). The V segment lost 5 bases and the J segment 3 bases; nucleotides outside the gene matches: 7. This CDR3 contains 15 residues. Here the CDR3 reads CASSVGRGFYNEQFF. In DNA form, the CDR3 reads TGTGCCAGCAGTGTCGGGCGGGGGTTCTACAATGAGCAGTTCTTC.

This chain connects TRBV6-1 to TRBJ2-6, with TRBD2 matching 10 bases. Germline lookup yields CDR1 MNHNS and CDR2 SASEGT. J was trimmed by 0 bases and V by 3 bases; bases with no gene match: 8. This CDR3 region has 19 residues. CDR3 sequence reads: CASSDPLAGAFSGANVLTF. Here the CDR3 DNA reads TGTGCCAGCAGTGACCCTCTAGCGGGGGCCTTCTCTGGGGCCAACGTCCTGACTTTC.

The chain combines TRBV4-2 with TRBJ1-5; no clear D gene. This CDR3 has 13 amino acids. The germline V gene encodes CDR1 LGHNA and CDR2 YNFKEQ. V lost 0 bases, J lost 6 bases, and 6 bases lay in between. The CDR3 nucleotides read TGTGCCAGCAGCCAAGAGGACGGTCAGCCCCAGCATTTT. It is translated as CASSQEDGQPQHF.

V and J are TRBV5-1 and TRBJ2-1; TRBD1 aligns across 9 bases. The germline CDR1 and CDR2 sequences are SGHRS and YFSETQ. V gave up 4 bases and J gave up 2 bases; unmatched junction bases: 4. The CDR3 is 15 residues long. In nucleotides, the CDR3 is TGCGCCAGCAGCGAGGGACAGGGACCCTACAATGAGCAGTTCTTC. Protein sequence: CASSEGQGPYNEQFF.

The chain recombines TRBV9 with TRBJ2-2, with TRBD2 as a possible D gene (6 bases). The germline V gene has CDR1 SGDLS and CDR2 YYNGEE. With 2 bases removed from V and 8 bases from J, the gap between germline ends came to 13 bases. The CDR3 extends over 14 amino acids. This CDR3 reads CASSVREWKGELFF. CDR3 sequence (DNA): TGTGCCAGCAGCGTCCGGGAGTGGAAAGGGGAGCTGTTTTTT.

V gene TRBV7-9 combines with J gene TRBJ2-7; 8 bases map to TRBD1. The CDR3 contains 17 residues. CDR1 and CDR2 from the germline V gene are SEHNR and FQNEAQ (reference sequence). V trimming: 5 bases; J trimming: 2 bases; junction bases outside the gene matches: 14. The CDR3 loop reads CASSGDKGTGLPYEQYF. The CDR3 DNA reads as TGTGCCAGCAGCGGGGATAAAGGGACAGGACTTCCCTACGAGCAGTACTTC.

The V gene is TRBV18, the J gene TRBJ1-4; maybe TRBD1 (6 bases). The CDR3 contains 15 residues. The germline V and J ends were trimmed by 2 bases and 6 bases, with 13 bases remaining between them. Looked up from germline, CDR1 is KGHSH and CDR2 is LQKENI. The CDR3 DNA sequence: TGTGCCAGCTCACCAATTCAGGGGACCGATGAAAAACTGTTTTTT. It is translated as CASSPIQGTDEKLFF.

The chain joins TRBV3-1 (or the pseudogene TRBV3-2) to TRBJ2-1; 10 nucleotides align to TRBD2. This CDR3 region has 16 residues. Looked up from germline, CDR1 is LGHDT and CDR2 is YNNKEL (reference sequence). Germline trimming cut 2 bases from V and 5 bases from J; bases unmatched to any gene: 6. The DNA for the CDR3 is TGTGCCAGCAGCCAACCTAGCGGGAGAGCGAACAATGAGCAGTTCTTC. Translation: CASSQPSGRANNEQFF.

In this sample, this clone turned up once. The gene calls are TRBV7-3 and TRBJ2-1; 11 bases match TRBD2. Germline CDR1 SGHTA, CDR2 FQGTGA. With V trimmed by 5 bases and J by 4 bases, 7 bases remained unmatched. The CDR3 consists of 16 residues. CDR3 protein: CASSPFGTSGYNEQFF. In DNA form, the CDR3 reads TGTGCCAGCAGCCCCTTTGGGACTAGCGGTTACAATGAGCAGTTCTTC.